This TCR beta chain was sequenced for a study of cytomegalovirus exposure and HLA in healthy donors. About the research overall: From about 170 million T cells, an earlier analysis saw 110 million or so unique TCR beta sequences. Study observations and caveats: Productive status was seen about 90% or about 30% of the time for most TCR beta V segments in an earlier analysis. Some V segments, TRBV6-2 and TRBV6-3 among them, were indistinguishable and were therefore excluded.

Germline values: CDR1 LGHNA, CDR2 YNFKEQ. V lost 0 bases and J 9 bases, leaving 12 bases between the germline ends. The CDR3 sequence is 14 residues long. Regarding this clone: The antigen remains undetermined.

The study sampled nominally healthy donors, though unrecorded immune exposures were likely. Both 60 Vbeta primers and 13 Jbeta primers went into the PCR. Measured with immunoSEQ multiplex PCR; TCRdb has only the in-frame clones, and not every one. The sample consists of about 200,000 clones, roughly 90% of them appearing once. The sample comprised PBMCs. The chain employs TRBV4-2 and TRBJ2-1; D not resolved. The source is a woman aged 25 to 45 in good health and CMV-seronegative. This CDR3 reads CASSQDLNLIEQFF. CDR3 nucleotide sequence: TGTGCCAGCAGCCAAGACTTAAATCTTATTGAGCAGTTCTTC.